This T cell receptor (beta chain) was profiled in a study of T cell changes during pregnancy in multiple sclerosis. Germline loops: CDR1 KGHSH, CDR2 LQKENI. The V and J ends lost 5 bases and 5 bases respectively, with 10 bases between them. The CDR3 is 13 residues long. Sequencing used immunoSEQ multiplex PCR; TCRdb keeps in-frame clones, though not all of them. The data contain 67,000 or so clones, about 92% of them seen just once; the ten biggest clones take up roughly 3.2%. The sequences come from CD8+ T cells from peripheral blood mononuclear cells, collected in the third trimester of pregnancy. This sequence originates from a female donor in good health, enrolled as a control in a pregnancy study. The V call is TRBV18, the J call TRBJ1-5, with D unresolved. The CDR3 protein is CASSFFRYQPQHF. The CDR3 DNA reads TGTGCCAGCTCATTCTTCAGGTATCAGCCCCAGCATTTT.